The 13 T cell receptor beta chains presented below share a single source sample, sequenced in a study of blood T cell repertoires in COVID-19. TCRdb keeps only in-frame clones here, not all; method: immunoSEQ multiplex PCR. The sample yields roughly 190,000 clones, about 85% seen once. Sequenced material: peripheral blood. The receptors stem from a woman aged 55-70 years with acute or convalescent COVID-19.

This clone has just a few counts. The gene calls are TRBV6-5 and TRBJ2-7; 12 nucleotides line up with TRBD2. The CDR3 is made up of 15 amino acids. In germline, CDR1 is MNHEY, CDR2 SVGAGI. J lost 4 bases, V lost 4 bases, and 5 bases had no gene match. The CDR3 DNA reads TGTGCCAGCAGTTCCTCGACTAGCGGGAGTTACGAGCAGTACTTC. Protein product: CASSSSTSGSYEQYF.

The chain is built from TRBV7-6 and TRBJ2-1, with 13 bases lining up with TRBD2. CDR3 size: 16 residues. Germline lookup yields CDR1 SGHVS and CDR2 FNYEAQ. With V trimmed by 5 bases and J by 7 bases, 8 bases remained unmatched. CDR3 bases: TGTGCCAGCAGCCCCCGGACTAGCGGGAGAGGGAATGAGCAGTTCTTC. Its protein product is CASSPRTSGRGNEQFF.

The CDR3 region is CASNVGRRYGYTF. Here the CDR3 DNA reads TGCGCCAGCAATGTGGGCAGACGCTATGGCTACACCTTC. This chain connects TRBV10-2 to TRBJ1-2; no clear D. The germline CDR1 and CDR2 sequences are WSHSY and SAAADI. The CDR3 consists of 13 residues. The germline V and J ends were trimmed by 7 bases and 4 bases, with 13 bases remaining between them.

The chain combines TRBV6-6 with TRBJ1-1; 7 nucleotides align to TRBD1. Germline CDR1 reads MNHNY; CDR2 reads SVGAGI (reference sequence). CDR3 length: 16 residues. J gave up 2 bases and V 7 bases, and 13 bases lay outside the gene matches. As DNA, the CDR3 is TGTGCCAGCACCCGGGGGGGACAGATGTTTAACACTGAAGCTTTCTTT. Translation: CASTRGGQMFNTEAFF.

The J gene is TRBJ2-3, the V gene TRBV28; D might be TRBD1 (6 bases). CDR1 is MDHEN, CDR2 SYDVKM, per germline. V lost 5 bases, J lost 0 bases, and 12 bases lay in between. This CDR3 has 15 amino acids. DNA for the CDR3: TGTGCCAGCAGTGGTTACAGGGTCAGCACAGATACGCAGTATTTT. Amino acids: CASSGYRVSTDTQYF.

DNA for the CDR3: TGTGCCATCAGTGATGGGGACAGCCAAGAGACCCAGTACTTC. This encodes CAISDGDSQETQYF. This chain uses TRBV10-3 with TRBJ2-5, with 7 nucleotides matching TRBD1. The ends lost 3 bases at V and 1 base at J; junction bases unmatched: 2. This CDR3 contains 14 residues. Germline loops: CDR1 ENHRY, CDR2 SYGVKD.

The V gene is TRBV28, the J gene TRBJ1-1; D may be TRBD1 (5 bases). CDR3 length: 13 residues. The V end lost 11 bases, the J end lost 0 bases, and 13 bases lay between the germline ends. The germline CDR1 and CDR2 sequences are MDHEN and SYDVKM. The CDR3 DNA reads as TGTGCCTTGGGGAGGGGAATGAACACTGAAGCTTTCTTT. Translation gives CALGRGMNTEAFF.

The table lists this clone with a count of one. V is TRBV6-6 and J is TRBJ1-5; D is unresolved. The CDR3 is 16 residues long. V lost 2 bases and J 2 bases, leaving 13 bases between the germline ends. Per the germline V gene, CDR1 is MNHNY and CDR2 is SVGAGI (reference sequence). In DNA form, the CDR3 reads TGTGCCAGCAGTTACGGCCCCCCGATGGGCAATCAGCCCCAGCATTTT. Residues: CASSYGPPMGNQPQHF.

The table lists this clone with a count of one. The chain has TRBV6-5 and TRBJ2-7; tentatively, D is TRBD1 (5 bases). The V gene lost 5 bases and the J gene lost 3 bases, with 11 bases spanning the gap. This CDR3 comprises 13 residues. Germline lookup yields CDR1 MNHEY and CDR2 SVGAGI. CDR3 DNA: TGTGCCAGCAGTCAGGGAACTGGCTACGAGCAGTACTTC. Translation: CASSQGTGYEQYF.

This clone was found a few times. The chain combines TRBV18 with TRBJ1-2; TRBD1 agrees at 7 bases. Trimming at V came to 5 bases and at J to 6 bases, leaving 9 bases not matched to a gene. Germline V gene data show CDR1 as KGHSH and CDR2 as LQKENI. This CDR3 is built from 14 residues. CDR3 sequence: CASSSPGQSDGYTF. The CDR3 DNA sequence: TGTGCCAGCTCATCGCCGGGACAGTCGGATGGCTACACCTTC.

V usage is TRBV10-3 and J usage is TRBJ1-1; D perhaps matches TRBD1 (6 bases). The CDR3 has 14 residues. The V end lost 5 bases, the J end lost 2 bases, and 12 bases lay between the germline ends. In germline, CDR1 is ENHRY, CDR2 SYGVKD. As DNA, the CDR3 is TGTGCCATCAGTTCAGGGGAGGGAAACACTGAAGCTTTCTTT. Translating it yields CAISSGEGNTEAFF.

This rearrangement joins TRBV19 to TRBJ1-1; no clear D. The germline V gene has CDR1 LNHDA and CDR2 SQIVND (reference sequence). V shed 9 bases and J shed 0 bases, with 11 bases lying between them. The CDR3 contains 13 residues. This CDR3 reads CASTNTMNTEAFF. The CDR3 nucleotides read TGTGCCAGCACCAACACTATGAACACTGAAGCTTTCTTT.

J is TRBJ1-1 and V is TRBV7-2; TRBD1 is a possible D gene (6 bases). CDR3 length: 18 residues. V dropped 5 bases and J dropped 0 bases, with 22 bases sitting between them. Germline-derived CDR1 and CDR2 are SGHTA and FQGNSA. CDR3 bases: TGTGCCAGCAGCCCCAAACCACCGGGACACTCAATGAACACTGAAGCTTTCTTT. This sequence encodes CASSPKPPGHSMNTEAFF.